The rows below give T cell receptor beta chains drawn from one sample of a study of control samples from healthy donors and cancer patients. The repertoire was sequenced with immunoSEQ multiplex PCR; TCRdb's copy has only in-frame clones and lacks some. The sample lists 150,000 to 160,000 clones, about 94% seen once, with around 2.5% in the top ten. Sample: blood. The receptors come from a man in his forties or fifties in good health. Both conserved end residues are part of each CDR3. Each record gives: CDR3 protein, CDR3 DNA, V gene, D gene, J gene, clone size. D genes are given only for firm matches. Clone size is not always given. Where it is, it says once, few, many or a class for expanded clones.

CDR3 protein: CASSRLAGGIYEQYF; CDR3 DNA: TGTGCCAGCAGTCGTCTAGCGGGAGGGATCTACGAGCAGTACTTC; V gene: TRBV7-8; D gene: TRBD2; J gene: TRBJ2-7; clone size: NA
CDR3 protein: CASSQGPASTYEQYF; CDR3 DNA: TGCGCCAGCAGCCAAGGGCCAGCTTCAACCTACGAGCAGTACTTC; V gene: TRBV4-1; D gene: NA; J gene: TRBJ2-7; clone size: NA
CDR3 protein: CASSSTGIVTQYF; CDR3 DNA: TGTGCCAGCAGTTCCACAGGGATTGTTACGCAGTATTTT; V gene: TRBV6-5; D gene: NA; J gene: TRBJ2-3; clone size: NA
CDR3 protein: CASSLETGASPLHF; CDR3 DNA: TGTGCCAGCAGCTTGGAGACAGGGGCGTCACCCCTCCACTTT; V gene: TRBV7-9; D gene: TRBD1; J gene: TRBJ1-6; clone size: NA
CDR3 protein: CASSQALGTKNYEQYF; CDR3 DNA: TGTGCCAGCAGCCAGGCACTCGGGACAAAAAACTACGAGCAGTACTTC; V gene: TRBV14; D gene: NA; J gene: TRBJ2-7; clone size: NA
CDR3 protein: CASSHSSGQGSQPQHF; CDR3 DNA: TGTGCCAGCAGCCATTCGTCGGGACAGGGTAGTCAGCCCCAGCATTTT; V gene: TRBV7-9; D gene: TRBD1; J gene: TRBJ1-5; clone size: few
CDR3 protein: CASNVRQETQYF; CDR3 DNA: TGTGCCAGCAACGTCCGTCAAGAGACCCAGTACTTC; V gene: TRBV2; D gene: NA; J gene: TRBJ2-5; clone size: NA
CDR3 protein: CAISREGSTDTQYF; CDR3 DNA: TGTGCCATCAGTCGGGAGGGGAGCACAGATACGCAGTATTTT; V gene: TRBV10-3; D gene: TRBD2; J gene: TRBJ2-3; clone size: NA
CDR3 protein: CASSLGIVGYTF; CDR3 DNA: TGTGCCAGCAGCCTGGGAATCGTGGGCTACACCTTC; V gene: TRBV11-2; D gene: NA; J gene: TRBJ1-2; clone size: NA
CDR3 protein: CSVVEFVETQYF; CDR3 DNA: TGCAGCGTTGTAGAATTTGTAGAGACCCAGTACTTC; V gene: TRBV29-1; D gene: NA; J gene: TRBJ2-5; clone size: NA
CDR3 protein: CASSSRTDLSNQPQHF; CDR3 DNA: TGTGCCAGCAGTTCGAGGACAGACCTTAGCAATCAGCCCCAGCATTTT; V gene: TRBV27; D gene: NA; J gene: TRBJ1-5; clone size: few
CDR3 protein: CASTPLRTYEQYF; CDR3 DNA: TGTGCCAGCACCCCCCTGCGGACCTACGAGCAGTACTTC; V gene: TRBV7-9; D gene: NA; J gene: TRBJ2-7; clone size: NA
CDR3 protein: CASSRAQETQYF; CDR3 DNA: TGTGCCAGCTCACGGGCCCAAGAGACCCAGTACTTC; V gene: TRBV18; D gene: NA; J gene: TRBJ2-5; clone size: once
CDR3 protein: CASSPSGSRSYEQYF; CDR3 DNA: TGTGCCAGCAGCCCAAGCGGGAGTAGATCCTACGAGCAGTACTTC; V gene: TRBV3-1/TRBV3-2; D gene: TRBD2; J gene: TRBJ2-7; clone size: NA
CDR3 protein: CASSSRPGDTQYF; CDR3 DNA: TGTGCCAGCAGCTCAAGGCCGGGGGATACGCAGTATTTT; V gene: TRBV12-3/TRBV12-4; D gene: NA; J gene: TRBJ2-3; clone size: few
CDR3 protein: CASSQDRTGGVGAGELFF; CDR3 DNA: TGTGCCAGCAGCCAAGACAGGACAGGGGGGGTTGGAGCCGGGGAGCTGTTTTTT; V gene: TRBV3-1/TRBV3-2; D gene: TRBD1; J gene: TRBJ2-2; clone size: NA
CDR3 protein: CASSGGGQGNNQPQHF; CDR3 DNA: TGCGCCAGCAGCGGGGGGGGACAGGGGAACAATCAGCCCCAGCATTTT; V gene: TRBV5-1; D gene: TRBD1; J gene: TRBJ1-5; clone size: NA
CDR3 protein: CATSRDGNGLTSAETQYF; CDR3 DNA: TGTGCCACCAGCAGAGATGGTAATGGGCTTACTAGCGCGGAGACCCAGTACTTC; V gene: TRBV15; D gene: TRBD2; J gene: TRBJ2-5; clone size: NA
CDR3 protein: CASTWGQETQYF; CDR3 DNA: TGTGCCAGCACCTGGGGCCAAGAGACCCAGTACTTC; V gene: TRBV2; D gene: NA; J gene: TRBJ2-5; clone size: NA
CDR3 protein: CASSFLYSRSSYNSPLHF; CDR3 DNA: TGTGCCAGCAGCTTCCTTTACAGCCGAAGCTCCTATAATTCACCCCTCCACTTT; V gene: TRBV11-2; D gene: NA; J gene: TRBJ1-6; clone size: NA
CDR3 protein: CASSDRDRAYNEQFF; CDR3 DNA: TGTGCCAGCAGTGACCGGGACAGGGCCTACAATGAGCAGTTCTTC; V gene: TRBV28; D gene: TRBD1; J gene: TRBJ2-1; clone size: NA
CDR3 protein: CAWSPTGHRVGLFF; CDR3 DNA: TGTGCCTGGAGTCCGACAGGCCATCGAGTGGGACTGTTTTTT; V gene: TRBV30; D gene: NA; J gene: TRBJ1-4; clone size: NA
CDR3 protein: CASSLTGGYNEQFF; CDR3 DNA: TGTGCCAGCAGTTTGACAGGGGGGTACAATGAGCAGTTCTTC; V gene: TRBV27; D gene: TRBD1; J gene: TRBJ2-1; clone size: NA
CDR3 protein: CASSQLTSGSLHEQYF; CDR3 DNA: TGTGCCAGCAGCCAGCTAACTAGCGGGAGTCTACACGAGCAGTACTTC; V gene: TRBV5-5; D gene: TRBD2; J gene: TRBJ2-7; clone size: NA
CDR3 protein: CSVRTDSNQPQHF; CDR3 DNA: TGCAGCGTCCGGACGGATAGCAATCAGCCCCAGCATTTT; V gene: TRBV29-1; D gene: NA; J gene: TRBJ1-5; clone size: NA
CDR3 protein: CASSPGVGSRGEKLFF; CDR3 DNA: TGTGCCAGCAGCCCAGGTGTCGGGTCTCGGGGTGAAAAACTGTTTTTT; V gene: TRBV5-6; D gene: NA; J gene: TRBJ1-4; clone size: NA
CDR3 protein: CASSLTSGGIQETQYF; CDR3 DNA: TGCGCCAGCAGCCTGACTAGCGGGGGAATCCAAGAGACCCAGTACTTC; V gene: TRBV5-1; D gene: TRBD2; J gene: TRBJ2-5; clone size: NA